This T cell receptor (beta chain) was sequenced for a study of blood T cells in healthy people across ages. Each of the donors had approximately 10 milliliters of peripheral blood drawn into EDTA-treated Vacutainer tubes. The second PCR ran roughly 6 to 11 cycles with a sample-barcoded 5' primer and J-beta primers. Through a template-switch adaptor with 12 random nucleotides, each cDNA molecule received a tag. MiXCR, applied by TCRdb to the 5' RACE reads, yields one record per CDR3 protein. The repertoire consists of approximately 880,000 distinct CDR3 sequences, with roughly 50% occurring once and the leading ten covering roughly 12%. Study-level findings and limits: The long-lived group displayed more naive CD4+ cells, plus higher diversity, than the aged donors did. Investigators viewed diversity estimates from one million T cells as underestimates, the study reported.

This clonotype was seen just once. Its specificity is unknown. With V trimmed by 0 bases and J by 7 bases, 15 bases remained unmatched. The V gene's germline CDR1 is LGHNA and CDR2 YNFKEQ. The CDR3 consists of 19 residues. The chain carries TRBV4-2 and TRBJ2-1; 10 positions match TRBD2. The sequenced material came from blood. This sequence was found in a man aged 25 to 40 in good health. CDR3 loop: CASSQDRLAGARGVNEQFF. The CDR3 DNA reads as TGTGCCAGCAGCCAAGATCGGCTAGCGGGGGCCAGGGGCGTGAATGAGCAGTTCTTC.